The 20 T cell receptor beta chains below were found in one sample sequenced in a study of identical twins. TCRdb re-called the 5' RACE reads with MiXCR, one entry per CDR3 protein. The repertoire holds about 890,000 distinct CDR3 sequences, with roughly an eighth as singletons. A further study also used this sample, focusing on yellow fever vaccine responses in identical twins.

Material: PBMCs. The receptors come from a woman aged 18-35 years in good health.

The chain has TRBV5-5 and TRBJ2-1; 8 positions agree with TRBD2. V was pared by 9 bases and J by 11 bases, with 16 bases of the junction left unmatched. Germline values: CDR1 SGHKS, CDR2 YYEKEE (reference sequence). The CDR3 covers 14 residues. The CDR3 loop reads CATEDLSGGEKQFF. In DNA, the CDR3 is TGTGCCACCGAAGATTTGTCGGGGGGGGAAAAGCAGTTCTTC.

This clonotype has more than one count but fewer than ten. The CDR3 reads CSARAATDTQYF. DNA of the CDR3: TGCAGTGCTAGGGCAGCTACAGATACGCAGTATTTT. The chain employs TRBV20-1 and TRBJ2-3; D unclear. This CDR3 has 12 residues. CDR1 is DFQATT, CDR2 SNEGSKA, per germline (reference sequence). Trimming pared 3 bases from V and 3 bases from J, leaving 7 bases between.

This clonotype was seen repeatedly, ten times or more. V is TRBV20-1 and J is TRBJ2-2, with D unresolved. V was pared by 6 bases and J by 8 bases, with 25 bases between. Germline CDR1 DFQATT, CDR2 SNEGSKA (reference sequence). The CDR3 sequence is 16 residues long. CDR3 nucleotide sequence: TGCAGTGCCAGCATTAGCCGGTCCCCGTCCGCTGGGGAGCTGTTTTTT. It yields the protein CSASISRSPSAGELFF.

The genes are TRBV2 and TRBJ2-7; weak D call: TRBD2 (6 bases). This CDR3 has 14 amino acids. CDR1 and CDR2 (germline): SNHLY, FYNNEI. V dropped 11 bases and J dropped 2 bases, with 19 bases sitting between them. The CDR3 protein is CADSQVGLTYEQYF. CDR3 nucleotide sequence: TGTGCCGACAGCCAGGTGGGACTTACCTACGAGCAGTACTTC. Complete variable domain (other parts from reference TRBV2 and TRBJ2-7): EPEVTQTPSHQVTQMGQEVILRCVPISNHLYFYWYRQILGQKVEFLVSFYNNEISEKSEIFDDQFSVERPDGSNFTLKIRSTKLEDSAMYFCADSQVGLTYEQYFGPGTRLTVT.

This clonotype was seen a handful of times. The chain carries TRBV28 and TRBJ2-2; 9 nucleotides match TRBD1. Germline lookup yields CDR1 MDHEN and CDR2 SYDVKM. The CDR3 loop spans 16 amino acids. Trimming took 6 bases from V and 4 from J; bases not matched to a gene: 9. CDR3 residues: CASRLGQGTGTGELFF. The CDR3 bases are TGTGCCAGCAGGTTAGGACAGGGGACAGGCACCGGGGAGCTGTTTTTT.

The chain links TRBV15 to TRBJ2-3; D ambiguous. The CDR3 is 14 residues long. The V end was cut by 0 bases, the J end by 2 bases, with 6 bases between. The V gene's germline CDR1 is LNHNV and CDR2 YYDKDF (reference sequence). This CDR3 is CATSREIATDTQYF. CDR3 sequence (DNA): TGTGCCACCAGCAGAGAAATCGCCACAGATACGCAGTATTTT.

This clonotype was recorded a few times. The chain recombines TRBV4-1 with TRBJ2-3, with 8 nucleotides matching TRBD2. Per germline, CDR1 MGHRA and CDR2 YSYEKL. This CDR3 comprises 19 residues. The V and J ends lost 5 bases and 0 bases, in that order; junction bases with no gene match: 16. The chain's CDR3 is CASSYFSPPGGDSTDTQYF. DNA for the CDR3: TGCGCCAGCAGCTACTTCTCCCCCCCGGGGGGGGATAGCACAGATACGCAGTATTTT.

Comment on this clonotype: One junction end disagrees with the germline gene, perhaps due to a read error. The chain has TRBV10-3 and TRBJ2-3; 7 positions agree with TRBD2. The germline CDR1 and CDR2 sequences are ENHRY and SYGVKD. The length of the CDR3 is 14 residues. CDR3 region: CAVSAGGSADTQYF. The CDR3 nucleotides are TGTGCCGTCAGTGCTGGCGGGAGCGCAGATACGCAGTATTTT.

This clonotype was seen a handful of times. One junction end disagrees with the germline gene, perhaps due to a read error. This chain links TRBV4-2 with TRBJ2-1, with a tentative D call TRBD2 (7 bases). CDR1 and CDR2 from the germline V gene are LGHNA and YNFKEQ. The CDR3 spans 18 residues. The CDR3 bases are TGTGCCAGCAGCCAAGATGAGGTTTGGGGGCACACCTCCGGGACTAATATCTTC. Its translation is CASSQDEVWGHTSGTNIF.

This clonotype appeared once. The chain is built from TRBV10-2 and TRBJ1-1, with TRBD1 matching 7 bases. J was trimmed by 1 base and V by 8 bases; bases with no gene match: 7. In germline, CDR1 is WSHSY, CDR2 SAAADI. There are 14 residues in the CDR3. CDR3 protein: CASGKQGWNTEAFF. The CDR3 coding sequence is TGCGCCAGCGGAAAACAGGGGTGGAACACTGAAGCTTTCTTT.

The sample holds a few counts of this clonotype. This chain links TRBV6-5 with TRBJ2-3; D not certain. Germline CDR1 and CDR2: MNHEY and SVGAGI. This CDR3 region has 14 residues. V was clipped by 0 bases and J by 2 bases, with 6 bases between them. The CDR3 spells CASSYSGYTDTQYF. Here the CDR3 DNA reads TGTGCCAGCAGTTACTCTGGCTACACAGATACGCAGTATTTT.

This clonotype occurred a few times. The CDR3 region is CASSSVGGEVYNEQFF. CDR3 DNA sequence: TGTGCCAGCAGCTCCGTGGGGGGAGAAGTCTACAATGAGCAGTTCTTC. V gene TRBV9 combines with J gene TRBJ2-1; tentative D call: TRBD2 (6 bases). CDR1 SGDLS and CDR2 YYNGEE come from the germline V gene. The CDR3 is 16 residues long. The germline V and J ends were trimmed by 4 bases and 3 bases, with 17 bases remaining between them. The whole variable domain, filled in from reference TRBV9 and TRBJ2-1, reads DSGVTQTPKHLITATGQRVTLRCSPRSGDLSVYWYQQSLDQGLQFLIQYYNGEERAKGNILERFSAQQFPDLHSELNLSSLELGDSALYFCASSSVGGEVYNEQFFGPGTRLTVL.

V gene TRBV19 combines with J gene TRBJ1-4, with unresolved D. The CDR3 consists of 13 residues. Trimming stripped 3 bases from V and 8 bases from J, with 10 bases between. CDR1 and CDR2 (germline): LNHDA, SQIVND (reference sequence). CDR3 sequence (DNA): TGTGCCAGTAGTATCCCCTCGGTGGAAAAACTGTTTTTT. It is translated as CASSIPSVEKLFF.

This clonotype appeared a few times. The V gene is TRBV7-8, the J gene TRBJ2-1; 7 nucleotides align to TRBD2. The CDR3 has 16 amino acids. The J segment lost 3 bases and the V segment lost 1 base, leaving 6 bases of the junction unmatched. Germline V gives CDR1 SGHVS, CDR2 FQNEAQ. The CDR3 region is CASSLDGTKNYNEQFF. CDR3 DNA: TGTGCCAGCAGCTTAGACGGGACTAAAAACTACAATGAGCAGTTCTTC.

This clonotype has just a few counts. The genes are TRBV12-3 or TRBV12-4 and TRBJ2-2, with a possible D match to TRBD2 (5 bases). Trimming shortened V by 7 bases and J by 3 bases, and 9 bases separated the two germline ends. This CDR3 spans 13 amino acids. The CDR3 DNA sequence: TGTGCCAGCATGCGGGCATACACCGGGGAGCTGTTTTTT. Amino acid sequence: CASMRAYTGELFF.

This clonotype turned up a few times. This rearrangement joins TRBV7-8 to TRBJ2-7, with 14 bases matching TRBD2. The CDR3 has 17 amino acids. Germline-derived CDR1 and CDR2 are SGHVS and FQNEAQ. V trimming: 5 bases; J trimming: 6 bases; junction bases outside the gene matches: 12. CDR3 DNA: TGTGCCAGCAGCCTAATCTTGACTAGCGGGAGGGTGGGCGAGCAGTACTTC. Protein sequence: CASSLILTSGRVGEQYF.

This clonotype showed up just a few times. This chain uses TRBV5-1 with TRBJ2-7, with D unclear. From germline, CDR1 is SGHRS and CDR2 YFSETQ. The CDR3 is 14 amino acids. V was clipped by 4 bases and J by 5 bases, with 16 bases between them. In DNA, the CDR3 is TGCGCCAGCAGCCCCCCGACGAGAGGCCACGAGCAGTACTTC. It codes for CASSPPTRGHEQYF.

A few counts support this clonotype. The gene calls are TRBV25-1 and TRBJ2-2; tentative D call: TRBD1 (5 bases). This CDR3 has 13 residues. V was pared by 1 base and J by 5 bases, with 5 bases between. In germline, CDR1 is MGHDK, CDR2 SYGVNS. CDR3 DNA: TGTGCCAGCAGTGAATCAGGGACCGGGGAGCTGTTTTTT. It translates to CASSESGTGELFF.

The J gene is TRBJ2-6, the V gene TRBV4-1; 8 positions match TRBD1. The V and J ends lost 1 base and 1 base, in that order; junction bases with no gene match: 6. The CDR3 length is 18 residues. Germline V CDR1 and CDR2: MGHRA, YSYEKL. In DNA, the CDR3 is TGCGCCAGCAGCCAAGTAGGACAGGGATATTCTGGGGCCAACGTCCTGACTTTC. Residues: CASSQVGQGYSGANVLTF.

This clonotype showed up just a few times. The chain has TRBV5-1 and TRBJ2-5; TRBD1 matches 7 bases. The CDR3 is 14 amino acids. From germline, CDR1 is SGHRS and CDR2 YFSETQ. Trimming removed 4 bases from V and 4 bases from J; junction bases left unmatched: 7. The CDR3, as DNA: TGCGCCAGCAGCACCCGGGACAGCCGAGAGACCCAGTACTTC. It is translated as CASSTRDSRETQYF.